This T cell receptor beta chain was captured in a study of CD8+ T cells in alopecia areata (dated by TCRdb to between 2018 and 2020). For the study in its entirety: The treated patients took part in an open-label pilot trial in which moderate-to-severe alopecia areata was treated with oral tofacitinib at 5 to 10 mg twice daily. Patients received tofacitinib for 6 to 18 months and were then followed off drug for 6 months to check for delayed response and recurrence. immunoSEQ multiplex PCR using 35 Vbeta forward primers and 13 Jbeta reverse primers was used to amplify TCRbeta CDR3 regions. In humans, TCRbeta sequencing was performed on scalp tissue and on sorted CD4+ and CD8+ peripheral blood T cells from healthy controls and from patients with patchy or totalis/universalis alopecia areata. To study T cell clonal expansion in alopecia areata, the researchers applied high-throughput TCRbeta sequencing to both the C3H/HeJ mouse model and human patients. Scalp clonality was compared among normal scalp (n=4), patchy alopecia areata scalp (n=8), and alopecia totalis/universalis scalp (n=8). RNA was extracted with the PAXgene miRNA kit for fixed scalp, the miRNeasy kit for PBMCs, and the RNeasy kit for mouse skin. Tofacitinib-treated patients had biopsies at baseline and at 4 and 24 weeks of treatment, with a later scalp biopsy in several patients. On the study overall, not on this receptor specifically: Compared with normal scalp, lesional scalp had higher clonality and more expanded CD8+ clones, particularly in alopecia totalis/universalis, a pattern that suggests antigenic drive. Unlike mouse skin, which is dominated by gammadelta T cells, normal human skin has resident alphabeta T cells that are also sequenced, and this complicates analysis of the scalp TCR repertoire. Shared TCR sequences between patients were less evident than in mice, which may be partly attributable to HLA diversity in the patient population.

V is cut by 4 bases and J by 2 bases, and the space between the germline ends is 15 bases. Per the germline V gene (reference sequence), MNHEY is the CDR1 and SMNVEV is the CDR2. Measured from the cysteine to the phenylalanine, the CDR3 is 15 residues long. This entry keeps only the CDR3 DNA: 45 bases, framed from base 1. A remark on this clone: Its antigen is currently not known. Base qualities are not at hand, and no much larger clone is one base apart.

Library construction relied on the immunoSEQ multiplex PCR assay. RNA was extracted from all samples and reverse transcribed into cDNA as template for TCR sequencing. First-strand cDNA was synthesized with SuperScript III using a 2:1 mix of oligo-dT and random hexamers. A synthetic immune receptor repertoire was used to gauge amplification bias, and whatever bias remained was removed computationally. The source study handled its data this way. Raw reads were preprocessed to remove errors, and CDR3 was defined according to IMGT conventions as the region from the conserved cysteine to phenylalanine. Clonality was computed by normalizing Shannon entropy by log2 of the number of productive unique TCRs and subtracting the result from 1. Whether scalp clones were CD4 or CD8 was inferred by matching scalp TCRbeta sequences against CD4 and CD8 repertoires sorted from blood. The immuneACCESS repertoire file appears here via TCRdb, limited to in-frame rearrangements. These files lack a portion of the clones; in checked studies, under half of the deficit traces to unresolved V genes, and the cause of the others is not known. V, J and clone size derive from that table, while D and trimming were established from the DNA sequence. The sample profile shows 69,000 or so clones; approximately 60% of them were found once. Clones ranked in the top ten supply under 20% of the sample.

The time point tag for this specimen amounts to: baseline before oral tofacitinib. From alopecia areata patients, peripheral blood was collected along with lesional scalp punch biopsies. PBMCs were separated by density centrifugation and stained for CD3, CD4 and CD8, after which CD4+ and CD8+ T cells were sorted on a FACSAria. The chain is encoded by TRBV27 joined to TRBJ2-7; perhaps TRBD1 is the D gene, with 6 bases matching. The receptor was isolated from a human donor with alopecia areata. This specimen consisted of CD8+ T cells sorted from blood, obtained at week 0. The bases are TGTGCCAGCAGTTACAGGGAATCACCTGCCTACGAGCAGTACTTC. This yields the protein CASSYRESPAYEQYF.